Here is one T cell receptor (beta chain) with its context. The data were taken from a study of control samples from healthy donors and cancer patients. Method: immunoSEQ multiplex PCR; TCRdb's copy keeps in-frame clones and lacks some. Of under 150,000 clones listed, approximately 89% are singletons. Germline CDR1 and CDR2: MGHDK and SYGVNS. The V end lost 2 bases, the J end lost 6 bases, and 14 bases lay between the germline ends. The CDR3 has 14 residues. Sequencing input: blood. The sequence was obtained from a man aged 40-55 years in good health. The chain couples TRBV25-1 to TRBJ2-7, with D possibly being TRBD2 (6 bases). CDR3 coding DNA: TGTGCCAGCAGTGAACCCCATCGGGGGTCCGAGCAGTACTTC. Amino acids: CASSEPHRGSEQYF.